A selection of T cell receptor beta chains follows, all from one sample in a study of cytomegalovirus exposure and HLA in healthy donors. The data were produced by immunoSEQ multiplex PCR, yet TCRdb's version contains in-frame clones alone and is incomplete. The sample lists fewer than 150,000 clones, around three quarters occurring once. Sequencing was done on a sample of PBMCs. The receptor set was obtained from a middle-aged man in good health and CMV-seropositive. The CDR3 runs from the conserved cysteine through the conserved F or W. A D gene is named only where the DNA matches it firmly. Only part of the rows carry a size: once, few, many, or a class if the clone is expanded.

abundance | d_gene | j_gene | v_gene | CDR3aa | CDR3nt
- | - | TRBJ2-1 | TRBV7-2 | CASSLASGGGEQFF | TGTGCCAGCAGCTTAGCGTCAGGGGGAGGTGAGCAGTTCTTC
- | - | TRBJ1-5 | TRBV5-1 | CASSPLAGIAQPQHF | TGCGCCAGCAGCCCACTGGCAGGGATCGCTCAGCCCCAGCATTTT
few | TRBD2 | TRBJ2-3 | TRBV28 | CASSLVGGPTDTQYF | TGTGCCAGCAGTTTAGTGGGAGGGCCCACAGATACGCAGTATTTT
- | - | TRBJ1-1 | TRBV7-9 | CASSLAQGGEAFF | TGTGCCAGCAGCTTAGCGCAGGGAGGGGAAGCTTTCTTT
- | - | TRBJ2-5 | TRBV7-9 | CASSLTEETQYF | TGTGCCAGCAGCCTCACGGAAGAGACCCAGTACTTC
- | - | TRBJ2-1 | TRBV19 | CASSRTPGTGGNEQFF | TGTGCCAGTAGTAGAACCCCCGGGACTGGAGGCAATGAGCAGTTCTTC
- | - | TRBJ1-5 | TRBV5-5 | CASSLGTSQPQHF | TGTGCCAGCAGCTTGGGAACTAGTCAGCCCCAGCATTTT
- | TRBD1 | TRBJ2-2 | TRBV6-5 | CASSRQGQNTGELFF | TGTGCCAGCAGTCGACAGGGACAGAACACCGGGGAGCTGTTTTTT
- | - | TRBJ1-1 | TRBV15 | CATSEGNTEAFF | TGTGCCACCAGCGAGGGGAACACTGAAGCTTTCTTT
- | TRBD1 | TRBJ2-7 | TRBV6-5 | CASSAPTGTGGEQYF | TGTGCCAGCAGTGCACCGACTGGGACAGGGGGCGAGCAGTACTTC
few | TRBD2 | TRBJ2-3 | TRBV7-2 | CASSKLAGGPNTQYF | TGTGCCAGCAGCAAACTAGCGGGAGGGCCAAATACGCAGTATTTT
- | - | TRBJ2-2 | TRBV5-1 | CASSLASGMNTGELFF | TGCGCCAGCAGCTTGGCATCCGGGATGAACACCGGGGAGCTGTTTTTT
- | - | TRBJ2-5 | TRBV4-3 | CASSQGDNIQETQYF | TGCGCCAGCAGCCAAGGAGACAACATACAAGAGACCCAGTACTTC
few | - | TRBJ2-7 | TRBV7-2 | CASSRVYSEQYF | TGTGCCAGCAGCCGAGTTTATTCCGAGCAGTACTTC
- | - | TRBJ2-7 | TRBV4-2 | CASSQAGTSFSYEQYF | TGTGCCAGCAGCCAGGCCGGGACATCCTTTTCCTACGAGCAGTACTTC
- | - | TRBJ2-7 | TRBV18 | CASSTGFHEQYF | TGTGCCAGCTCAACAGGGTTCCACGAGCAGTACTTC
- | TRBD2 | TRBJ2-3 | TRBV5-1 | CASSQAGWGGLDTQYF | TGCGCCAGCAGCCAAGCTGGGTGGGGGGGATTGGATACGCAGTATTTT
- | - | TRBJ1-4 | TRBV19 | CASSPVGASNEKLFF | TGTGCCAGTAGCCCCGTCGGAGCGTCGAATGAAAAACTGTTTTTT
- | TRBD2 | TRBJ2-5 | TRBV27 | CASSSLQTSGRDVTSRKTQYF | TGTGCCAGCAGTTCCCTCCAGACTAGCGGGAGAGACGTTACAAGCCGAAAGACCCAGTACTTC
- | - | TRBJ1-1 | TRBV27 | CASSRLKNTEAFF | TGTGCCAGCAGCCGGTTAAAGAACACTGAAGCTTTCTTT
once | TRBD1 | TRBJ2-7 | TRBV9 | CASSVGQGAPYEQYF | TGTGCCAGCAGCGTAGGGCAGGGGGCCCCCTACGAGCAGTACTTC
once | - | TRBJ2-1 | TRBV28 | CASSLGGYNEQFF | TGTGCCAGCAGTTTAGGGGGGTACAATGAGCAGTTCTTC
once | TRBD1 | TRBJ1-1 | TRBV6-5 | CASSFWTGSINTEAFF | TGTGCCAGCAGTTTCTGGACAGGGTCAATTAACACTGAAGCTTTCTTT
- | - | TRBJ1-1 | TRBV6-5 | CASSYSRRDEAFF | TGTGCCAGCAGTTACTCGCGGCGGGATGAAGCTTTCTTT
- | - | TRBJ1-2 | TRBV19 | CASTTGYGYTF | TGTGCCAGTACAACGGGCTATGGCTACACCTTC
- | - | TRBJ2-1 | TRBV12-5 | CASGLVLGSYNEQFF | TGTGCTAGTGGTTTGGTACTCGGTAGCTACAATGAGCAGTTCTTC
- | - | TRBJ1-1 | TRBV5-4 | CASSVLTANTEAFF | TGTGCCAGCAGCGTTTTGACAGCGAACACTGAAGCTTTCTTT
- | TRBD1 | TRBJ2-7 | TRBV6-5 | CASRGTVAYEQYF | TGTGCCAGCAGGGGGACAGTTGCCTACGAGCAGTACTTC
- | TRBD2 | TRBJ2-3 | TRBV30 | CAWNIKGGIAGGMRDTQYF | TGTGCCTGGAACATAAAGGGGGGAATAGCGGGAGGGATGAGAGATACGCAGTATTTT
few | TRBD2 | TRBJ2-3 | TRBV14 | CASSQLGLAGVTDTQYF | TGTGCCAGCAGCCAACTCGGACTAGCGGGGGTCACAGATACGCAGTATTTT
- | - | TRBJ2-7 | TRBV19 | CASSPVGQQFREQYF | TGTGCCAGTAGTCCAGTAGGACAGCAGTTCCGCGAGCAGTACTTC
few | - | TRBJ2-7 | TRBV4-3 | CASSQDRDSRYEQYF | TGCGCCAGCAGCCAAGATCGCGACAGCCGCTACGAGCAGTACTTC
- | - | TRBJ2-7 | TRBV2 | CASAGMTYEQYF | TGTGCCAGCGCGGGAATGACTTACGAGCAGTACTTC
- | TRBD1 | TRBJ2-7 | TRBV19 | CASSAQGGSSYEQYF | TGTGCCAGTAGTGCACAGGGGGGCAGCTCCTACGAGCAGTACTTC
- | - | TRBJ2-1 | TRBV30 | CASSGSYNEQFF | TGTGCCTCCTCCGGGTCCTACAATGAGCAGTTCTTC
few | - | TRBJ2-1 | TRBV6-1 | CASSAWDNSYNEQFF | TGTGCCAGCAGTGCGTGGGACAACTCCTACAATGAGCAGTTCTTC
- | TRBD2 | TRBJ2-1 | TRBV9 | CASSAEIGLAGGEQFF | TGTGCCAGCAGCGCCGAGATCGGACTAGCGGGAGGTGAGCAGTTCTTC
- | - | TRBJ1-2 | TRBV4-3 | CASTPNHRQTWGYTF | TGCGCCAGCACCCCGAACCACAGACAAACATGGGGCTACACCTTC
- | TRBD1 | TRBJ2-7 | TRBV5-1 | CASSPGQGLVLYEQYF | TGCGCCAGCAGCCCCGGACAGGGCCTCGTGTTATACGAGCAGTACTTC
once | TRBD1 | TRBJ2-2 | TRBV4-3 | CASRVTGAVGELFF | TGCGCCAGCAGGGTAACAGGGGCTGTCGGGGAGCTGTTTTTT
few | TRBD1 | TRBJ1-2 | TRBV25-1 | CATTGTGPRGYTF | TGTGCCACCACGGGGACAGGGCCCAGAGGCTACACCTTC
- | TRBD2 | TRBJ2-1 | TRBV4-1 | CASSQSNGGAPNEQFF | TGCGCCAGCAGCCAATCGAACGGGGGGGCCCCCAATGAGCAGTTCTTC
few | TRBD2 | TRBJ2-4 | TRBV4-2 | CASSQDRGGRNIQYF | TGTGCCAGCAGCCAAGATCGGGGGGGGAGGAACATTCAGTACTTC
- | - | TRBJ1-2 | TRBV21-1 | CASSNGQTETANYGYTF | TGTGCCAGCAGCAACGGGCAGACAGAGACAGCTAACTATGGCTACACCTTC
- | TRBD1 | TRBJ2-7 | TRBV4-1 | CASSQDPGQGHYEQYF | TGCGCCAGCAGCCAAGATCCCGGACAGGGACACTACGAGCAGTACTTC
- | TRBD1 | TRBJ2-7 | TRBV7-7 | CASSLARQGARYEQYF | TGTGCTAGCAGCTTAGCAAGACAGGGGGCGCGGTACGAGCAGTACTTC
- | - | TRBJ1-2 | TRBV5-6 | CASSLRGTVGYTF | TGTGCCAGCAGCTTAAGAGGTACGGTTGGCTACACCTTC
- | - | TRBJ1-2 | TRBV19 | CASSERHSLSGYTF | TGTGCCAGTAGTGAAAGACATTCTTTGTCCGGCTACACCTTC
few | TRBD1 | TRBJ2-7 | TRBV29-1 | CSVARDRGGEQYF | TGCAGCGTTGCTCGGGACAGGGGTGGAGAGCAGTACTTC
- | - | TRBJ2-3 | TRBV19 | CASSVGRKGDTQYF | TGTGCCAGTAGCGTAGGGAGGAAAGGAGATACGCAGTATTTT
- | - | TRBJ2-1 | TRBV5-6 | CASRGAGGPGNEQFF | TGTGCCAGCAGAGGAGCAGGGGGGCCGGGGAATGAGCAGTTCTTC
- | TRBD2 | TRBJ2-2 | TRBV5-1 | CASSSSSGRAGTGELFF | TGCGCCAGCAGCTCCTCTAGCGGGAGGGCGGGCACCGGGGAGCTGTTTTTT
once | - | TRBJ2-1 | TRBV4-2 | CASSQGFGQTNNEQFF | TGTGCCAGCAGCCAAGGGTTTGGACAGACAAACAATGAGCAGTTCTTC
- | - | TRBJ1-1 | TRBV18 | CASSPQASGSLGTEAFF | TGTGCCAGCTCACCACAGGCTTCGGGGAGTTTGGGCACTGAAGCTTTCTTT
- | - | TRBJ1-1 | TRBV7-6 | CASSPEGTNTEAFF | TGTGCCAGCAGCCCGGAGGGGACGAATACTGAAGCTTTCTTT
- | - | TRBJ1-2 | TRBV5-1 | CASSLGTANYGYTF | TGCGCCAGCAGCTTGGGGACAGCAAACTATGGCTACACCTTC
- | - | TRBJ1-6 | TRBV6-6 | CASSYGGEYSPLHF | TGTGCCAGCAGTTACGGGGGGGAGTACTCACCCCTCCACTTT
once | - | TRBJ2-1 | TRBV4-1 | CASSQEVASVNEQFF | TGCGCCAGCAGCCAAGAGGTTGCCTCAGTCAATGAGCAGTTCTTC
once | TRBD2 | TRBJ2-7 | TRBV2 | CASSEVAGEVGYEQYF | TGTGCCAGCAGTGAGGTAGCGGGAGAGGTAGGCTACGAGCAGTACTTC
- | TRBD2 | TRBJ2-2 | TRBV9 | CASSVEAGANTGELFF | TGTGCCAGCAGCGTAGAGGCGGGAGCGAACACCGGGGAGCTGTTTTTT